This TCR beta chain comes out of a study of PD-L1 blockade in urothelial cancer. Profiled with immunoSEQ multiplex PCR; TCRdb holds only in-frame clones, not every one. The repertoire has tens of thousands of clones, 85% of them found once; the top ten carry approximately 6.7%. This CDR3 has 14 amino acids. The junction had 9 bases not matched to a gene; V was cut back by 5 bases and J by 9 bases. Germline-derived CDR1 and CDR2 are SGHTA and FQGTGA. Time point specified: pretreatment peripheral blood. Patients yielded 1 to 8 samples each, pretreatment and on-treatment. The source was PBMCs, collected around atezolizumab (anti-PD-L1) treatment. The chain couples TRBV7-3 to TRBJ1-1; TRBD1 aligns across 10 bases. This clonotype originated in a man in his forties or fifties with urothelial cancer. The CDR3 is CASSVSGTGAQAFF. In nucleotides, the CDR3 is TGTGCCAGCAGCGTCTCCGGGACAGGGGCGCAAGCTTTCTTT.